These 14 T cell receptor beta chains share one sample of origin, sequenced in a study of cytomegalovirus exposure and HLA in healthy donors. The primer mix had 60 Vbeta and 13 Jbeta primers. Data came from immunoSEQ multiplex PCR; TCRdb stores just in-frame clones and leaves some out. The table records nearly 200,000 clones, 75% to 90% of them present only once. The sample comprised PBMCs. These receptor sequences come from a man aged 30-40 years in good health and CMV-seronegative.

V is TRBV28 and J is TRBJ1-1, with 7 bases aligning to TRBD1. With 2 bases clipped from V and 2 bases from J, the junction kept 14 bases outside the gene matches. The CDR3 consists of 18 residues. Per germline, CDR1 MDHEN and CDR2 SYDVKM. For the CDR3, the DNA is TGTGCCAGCAGTTTACCCCTTCGGGACAGCACATTTAACACTGAAGCTTTCTTT. This codes for CASSLPLRDSTFNTEAFF.

This clone was seen a single time. The chain combines TRBV27 with TRBJ2-1, with D uncertain. In germline, CDR1 is MNHEY, CDR2 SMNVEV (reference sequence). The CDR3 is 15 amino acids. V lost 7 bases and J 0 bases, leaving 13 bases between the germline ends. The CDR3 DNA is TGTGCCAGCACTAGACGGCGGAGCTCCTACAATGAGCAGTTCTTC. It codes for CASTRRRSSYNEQFF.

The gene calls are TRBV6-5 and TRBJ2-3, with TRBD1 matching 8 bases. Germline loops: CDR1 MNHEY, CDR2 SVGAGI. J was trimmed by 4 bases and V by 8 bases; bases with no gene match: 2. The CDR3 runs to 12 residues. CDR3 region: CASGQGSDTQYF. The CDR3 DNA reads TGTGCCAGCGGACAGGGATCAGATACGCAGTATTTT.

This rearrangement joins TRBV5-1 to TRBJ2-2; weak D call: TRBD1 (5 bases). CDR1 is SGHRS, CDR2 YFSETQ, per germline. V lost 4 bases, J lost 1 base, and 8 bases lay in between. The CDR3 has 14 amino acids. The CDR3 region has the DNA TGCGCCAGCAGCCAGACAGTGAACACCGGGGAGCTGTTTTTT. This codes for CASSQTVNTGELFF.

This sequence joins TRBV11-2 and TRBJ1-3; D uncertain. In germline, CDR1 is SGHAT, CDR2 FQNNGV. CDR3 length: 14 residues. V gave up 8 bases and J gave up 0 bases, with 11 bases separating them. The CDR3 region has the DNA TGTGCCAGCGGAGACCCACACTCTGGAAACACCATATATTTT. Residues: CASGDPHSGNTIYF.

The chain is built from TRBV18 and TRBJ1-5, with D unclear. Trimming shortened V by 3 bases and J by 5 bases, and 8 bases separated the two germline ends. This CDR3 spans 13 amino acids. Germline-derived CDR1 and CDR2 are KGHSH and LQKENI. The CDR3 bases are TGTGCCAGCTCACCTGGGCAGCATCAGCCCCAGCATTTT. This codes for CASSPGQHQPQHF.

The chain has TRBV10-3 and TRBJ2-7; D remains ambiguous. Trimming stripped 0 bases from V and 2 bases from J, with 8 bases between. Germline V gives CDR1 ENHRY, CDR2 SYGVKD. This CDR3 has 14 residues. The CDR3 bases are TGTGCCATCAGTGAGTCTGACATTACCTACGAGCAGTACTTC. The encoded protein is CAISESDITYEQYF.

This chain uses TRBV6-6 with TRBJ1-3, with TRBD1 as a possible D gene (6 bases). V was trimmed by 5 bases and J by 3 bases, leaving 17 bases between them. CDR1 is MNHNY and CDR2 is SVGAGI in the germline V gene (reference sequence). There are 16 residues in the CDR3. CDR3 sequence reads: CASSPPGAAIGNTIYF. In DNA, the CDR3 is TGTGCCAGCAGTCCCCCAGGGGCTGCGATTGGAAACACCATATATTTT.

V usage is TRBV9 and J usage is TRBJ2-2; D is possibly TRBD1 (6 bases). Trimming stripped 3 bases from V and 4 bases from J, with 10 bases between. The V gene's germline CDR1 is SGDLS and CDR2 YYNGEE. The CDR3 consists of 14 residues. The CDR3 DNA reads TGTGCCAGCAGCGAGGGCAGGGGCACCGGGGAGCTGTTTTTT. Its translation is CASSEGRGTGELFF.

This clone appeared a few times. This chain connects TRBV5-1 to TRBJ1-2; D unresolved. The germline V gene encodes CDR1 SGHRS and CDR2 YFSETQ. V lost 0 bases and J 2 bases, leaving 5 bases between the germline ends. The CDR3 totals 13 residues. The CDR3 region is CASSLGGNYGYTF. DNA for the CDR3: TGCGCCAGCAGCTTGGGAGGGAACTATGGCTACACCTTC.

For this clone: An end of the junction does not agree with germline; a read error may underlie this. The chain joins TRBV7-9 to TRBJ2-3; 8 bases map to TRBD1. Germline V gene sequence: CDR1 SEHNR, CDR2 FQNEAQ (reference sequence). The CDR3 is made up of 16 amino acids. The CDR3 region has the DNA TGTTCCAGCAGCACCAGACAGGGGCGGTCGGCAGATACGCAGTATTTT. Its translation: CSSSTRQGRSADTQYF.

This chain uses TRBV27 with TRBJ1-4; 12 nucleotides align to TRBD1. From germline, CDR1 is MNHEY and CDR2 SMNVEV (reference sequence). The CDR3 totals 17 residues. With V trimmed by 6 bases and J by 4 bases, 9 bases remained unmatched. As DNA, the CDR3 is TGTGCCAGCAGATCGGGACAGGGGGCCTGGAGTAATGAAAAACTGTTTTTT. Translated: CASRSGQGAWSNEKLFF.

The J gene is TRBJ2-7, the V gene TRBV19, with TRBD1 matching 10 bases. Germline CDR1 is LNHDA and CDR2 is SQIVND (reference sequence). This CDR3 comprises 12 residues. The V gene end was trimmed by 10 bases and the J gene end by 7 bases; junction bases not matched to a gene: 7. CDR3 coding DNA: TGTGCCACCTCCCAGGACAGGGGGGAGCAGTACTTC. Residues: CATSQDRGEQYF.

V is TRBV4-2 and J is TRBJ2-3, with 8 positions matching TRBD2. The CDR3 contains 13 residues. Germline CDR1 is LGHNA and CDR2 is YNFKEQ. The V and J ends lost 5 bases and 5 bases, in that order; junction bases with no gene match: 3. The CDR3 sequence: CASSALAGDTQYF. CDR3 DNA sequence: TGTGCCAGCAGCGCTCTAGCGGGAGATACGCAGTATTTT.